Shown below are 20 T cell receptor beta chains from a single sample sequenced in a study of shared clonotypes between healthy human individuals. Sequencing used immunoSEQ multiplex PCR; TCRdb keeps in-frame clones, though not all of them. The sample contains 2 million to 3 million clones, roughly 93% of which appear only once. Sequenced sample: naive CD4+ T cells from PBMCs. Regarding subset: CD45RA+ positively selected. All receptors derive from a man younger than 35 in good health. Some clones in this sample may be carry-over from other donors' samples.

The V call is TRBV30, the J call TRBJ1-6, with TRBD1 identical over 7 bases. Looked up from germline, CDR1 is GTSNPN and CDR2 is SVGIG (reference sequence). This CDR3 is built from 14 residues. V was clipped by 4 bases and J by 3 bases; unmatched bases: 3. CDR3 protein: CAWTRTGYNSPLHF. The DNA of the CDR3 is TGTGCCTGGACCCGGACAGGCTATAATTCACCCCTCCACTTT.

V gene TRBV27 combines with J gene TRBJ1-1, with no clear D. Trimming shortened V by 2 bases and J by 1 base, and 8 bases separated the two germline ends. The CDR3 consists of 14 residues. Germline CDR1 MNHEY, CDR2 SMNVEV (reference sequence). The CDR3, as DNA: TGTGCCAGCAGTTTAATCTTTTCGAACACTGAAGCTTTCTTT. Protein: CASSLIFSNTEAFF.

The rearrangement joins TRBV11-2 to TRBJ2-7, with no clear D. Germline lookup yields CDR1 SGHAT and CDR2 FQNNGV. V was trimmed by 0 bases and J by 2 bases, leaving 8 bases between them. The CDR3 has 14 residues. The CDR3 reads CASSLEAATYEQYF. The DNA for the CDR3 is TGTGCCAGCAGCTTAGAGGCAGCCACCTACGAGCAGTACTTC.

The chain uses TRBV30 and TRBJ1-4; D uncertain. Germline values: CDR1 GTSNPN, CDR2 SVGIG (reference sequence). CDR3 length: 15 amino acids. V lost 0 bases and J 0 bases, leaving 8 bases between the germline ends. The CDR3: CAWSVEAATNEKLFF. CDR3 sequence (DNA): TGTGCCTGGAGTGTCGAGGCAGCAACTAATGAAAAACTGTTTTTT.

As regards this clone: The same CDR3 arises from other DNA sequences in this sample as well. V and J are TRBV15 and TRBJ1-1; D unresolved. CDR1 is LNHNV, CDR2 YYDKDF, per germline (reference sequence). Trimming stripped 0 bases from V and 2 bases from J, with 4 bases between. The CDR3 runs 13 residues. The CDR3, as DNA: TGTGCCACCAGCAGAGACCGTAACACTGAAGCTTTCTTT. Protein: CATSRDRNTEAFF.

This chain uses TRBV19 with TRBJ2-2; D is tentatively TRBD1 or TRBD2 (5 bases each). CDR3 length equals 15 residues. CDR1 and CDR2 from the germline V gene are LNHDA and SQIVND (reference sequence). The V gene lost 6 bases and the J gene lost 6 bases, with 17 bases spanning the gap. CDR3 DNA sequence: TGTGCCAGTAGCCTCGGTTTCCAGGGAGCCGGGGAGCTGTTTTTT. It specifies CASSLGFQGAGELFF. Drawing the rest from reference TRBV19 and TRBJ2-2, the complete variable domain is DGGITQSPKYLFRKEGQNVTLSCEQNLNHDAMYWYRQDPGQGLRLIYYSQIVNDFQKGDIAEGYSVSREKKESFPLTVTSAQKNPTAFYLCASSLGFQGAGELFFGEGSRLTVL.

Worth noting for this clone: Additional DNA sequences in this sample encode the identical CDR3. The chain uses TRBV5-1 and TRBJ2-3; 11 positions agree with TRBD2. Germline V gene sequence: CDR1 SGHRS, CDR2 YFSETQ. With 4 bases clipped from V and 0 bases from J, the junction kept 7 bases outside the gene matches. The CDR3 extends over 17 amino acids. The CDR3 protein is CASSPGTSGSSTDTQYF. DNA of the CDR3: TGCGCCAGCAGCCCCGGGACTAGCGGCTCTAGCACAGATACGCAGTATTTT.

Regarding this clone: Different DNA sequences within this sample yield the same CDR3. The chain employs TRBV28 and TRBJ1-2; D is uncertain. V was pared by 2 bases and J by 4 bases, with 5 bases between. The germline V gene encodes CDR1 MDHEN and CDR2 SYDVKM. This CDR3 has 12 amino acids. The CDR3 nucleotides read TGTGCCAGCAGTTTACTCGCCTATGGCTACACCTTC. Encoded protein: CASSLLAYGYTF.

The chain has TRBV7-2 and TRBJ1-2, with TRBD1 identical over 10 bases. J gave up 8 bases and V 5 bases, and 11 bases lay outside the gene matches. Germline CDR1 SGHTA, CDR2 FQGNSA. This CDR3 has 15 amino acids. The CDR3 here is CASSPGQGDLKGYTF. For the CDR3, the DNA is TGTGCCAGCAGCCCCGGACAGGGGGACTTAAAGGGCTACACCTTC.

The chain has TRBV29-1 and TRBJ2-5; perhaps TRBD1 as D (6 bases). V lost 4 bases and J lost 1, with 13 bases in between. This CDR3 contains 14 residues. Germline V gene data show CDR1 as SQVTM and CDR2 as ANQGSEA. As DNA, the CDR3 is TGCAGCGTTGGGGAAACAGGGTCCCAAGAGACCCAGTACTTC. Its translation: CSVGETGSQETQYF.

The chain recombines TRBV11-3 with TRBJ2-1; the D gene is possibly TRBD2 (5 bases). Germline V gene lookup returns CDR1 SGHNT and CDR2 YENEEA. There are 16 residues in the CDR3. V was shortened by 5 bases and J by 3 bases, with 17 bases between the two germline ends. This CDR3 is CASSPQWGVGYNEQFF. The CDR3 DNA sequence: TGTGCCAGCAGCCCCCAATGGGGAGTAGGCTACAATGAGCAGTTCTTC.

V gene TRBV2 combines with J gene TRBJ2-7; D not resolved. Germline values: CDR1 SNHLY, CDR2 FYNNEI. The length of the CDR3 is 14 residues. V was pared by 7 bases and J by 0 bases, with 13 bases between. CDR3 bases: TGTGCCAGCATCCGGATGACCAACTCCTACGAGCAGTACTTC. Translating gives CASIRMTNSYEQYF. Looking up the rest from reference TRBV2 and TRBJ2-7 gives the full variable domain: EPEVTQTPSHQVTQMGQEVILRCVPISNHLYFYWYRQILGQKVEFLVSFYNNEISEKSEIFDDQFSVERPDGSNFTLKIRSTKLEDSAMYFCASIRMTNSYEQYFGPGTRLTVT.

CDR3 sequence reads: CASSIPGQGASDTQYF. In DNA form, the CDR3 reads TGTGCCAGTAGTATTCCGGGACAGGGGGCCTCAGATACGCAGTATTTT. The chain combines TRBV19 with TRBJ2-3, with TRBD1 identical over 12 bases. The trim removed 3 bases at V and 4 bases at J, leaving 5 bases unmatched. The germline V gene has CDR1 LNHDA and CDR2 SQIVND (reference sequence). This CDR3 is built from 16 residues. Full variable domain (rest looked up from reference TRBV19 and TRBJ2-3): DGGITQSPKYLFRKEGQNVTLSCEQNLNHDAMYWYRQDPGQGLRLIYYSQIVNDFQKGDIAEGYSVSREKKESFPLTVTSAQKNPTAFYLCASSIPGQGASDTQYFGPGTRLTVL.

Only a few counts were recorded for this clone. V is TRBV2 and J is TRBJ1-1, with unresolved D. Germline CDR1 is SNHLY and CDR2 is FYNNEI. V dropped 7 bases and J dropped 2 bases, with 17 bases sitting between them. This CDR3 has 15 residues. The CDR3 coding sequence is TGTGCCAGCATGCAAAGCTTTCTTCTCAACACTGAAGCTTTCTTT. Encoded protein: CASMQSFLLNTEAFF.

Regarding this clone: This CDR3 is missing its conserved last phenylalanine or tryptophan, likely due to a read error. The V call is TRBV9, the J call TRBJ1-5; unclear D gene. CDR1 and CDR2 from the germline V gene are SGDLS and YYNGEE. Trimming removed 4 bases from V and 4 bases from J, with 12 bases in between. The CDR3 is 14 amino acids. The CDR3 DNA reads TGTGCCAGCAGCCCTACGTCCCGAAATCAGCCCCAGCATCTT. This translates into CASSPTSRNQPQHL.

This clone has a single count. The chain employs TRBV28 and TRBJ2-3; 7 nucleotides align to TRBD1. This CDR3 region has 14 residues. The germline CDR1 and CDR2 sequences are MDHEN and SYDVKM. Trimming took 6 bases from V and 2 from J; bases not matched to a gene: 5. The chain's CDR3 is CASSTGQLTDTQYF. The DNA for the CDR3 is TGTGCCAGCAGCACGGGACAGCTCACAGATACGCAGTATTTT.

About this clone itself: Other DNA sequences of this sample code for an identical CDR3. V gene TRBV6-5 combines with J gene TRBJ2-1; 7 nucleotides line up with TRBD2. Germline CDR1 is MNHEY and CDR2 is SVGAGI. The CDR3 length is 13 residues. V lost 7 bases, J lost 0 bases, and 0 bases stayed unmatched. DNA for the CDR3: TGTGCCAGCACGGGGGGCTCCTACAATGAGCAGTTCTTC. It is translated as CASTGGSYNEQFF.

Details on this clone: Other nucleotide sequences in the sample specify the same CDR3. DNA for the CDR3: TGTGCCAGCAGCTTACAGAATAGCAATCAGCCCCAGCATTTT. This codes for CASSLQNSNQPQHF. The rearrangement links TRBV7-9 to TRBJ1-5; D gene uncertain. V gave up 2 bases and J gave up 0 bases, with 5 bases separating them. The CDR3 consists of 14 residues. Germline assignment: CDR1 SEHNR and CDR2 FQNEAQ (reference sequence). Drawing the rest from reference TRBV7-9 and TRBJ1-5, the complete variable domain is DTGVSQNPRHKITKRGQNVTFRCDPISEHNRLYWYRQTLGQGPEFLTYFQNEAQLEKSRLLSDRFSAERPKGSFSTLEIQRTEQGDSAMYLCASSLQNSNQPQHFGDGTRLSIL.

V and J are TRBV5-1 and TRBJ2-3; no reliable D call. V was pared by 4 bases and J by 2 bases, with 14 bases between. Looked up from germline, CDR1 is SGHRS and CDR2 is YFSETQ. The CDR3 is made up of 15 amino acids. Written as DNA, the CDR3 is TGCGCCAGCAGCCCCGTCTTACTACCCACAGATACGCAGTATTTT. Amino acid sequence: CASSPVLLPTDTQYF.

The gene calls are TRBV2 and TRBJ2-5; a weak D match, TRBD1 (5 bases). The V end lost 4 bases, the J end lost 3 bases, and 9 bases lay between the germline ends. The CDR3 is 13 residues long. Germline CDR1 SNHLY, CDR2 FYNNEI. The CDR3 protein is CASSARREETQYF. CDR3 nucleotides: TGTGCCAGCAGTGCTCGCAGGGAAGAGACCCAGTACTTC.